This T cell receptor beta chain originates from a study of blood T cell repertoires in COVID-19. Across the whole study: Donors in the United States, Italy and Spain gave samples during acute or convalescent COVID-19.

Germline V CDR1 and CDR2: SEHNR, FQNEAQ (reference sequence). The CDR3 covers 15 residues. The V and J ends lost 1 base and 5 bases, in that order; junction bases with no gene match: 7. TCRdb keeps only in-frame clones here, not all; method: immunoSEQ multiplex PCR. The data contain about 230,000 clones, 84% of them singletons. V usage is TRBV7-9 and J usage is TRBJ2-5; 7 nucleotides align to TRBD2. The receptor's source is a man in his forties or fifties with active or convalescent COVID-19. Sequences were obtained from peripheral blood. Written as DNA, the CDR3 is TGTGCCAGCAGCTTAGGGGCGGGTAGCGGGGAGACCCAGTACTTC. Protein: CASSLGAGSGETQYF.